The entry below gives a single TCR beta chain sequence along with its context. V trimming: 5 bases; J trimming: 1 base; junction bases outside the gene matches: 9. The CDR3 is 18 residues long. The germline V gene has CDR1 KGHSH and CDR2 LQKENI. The method was immunoSEQ multiplex PCR; TCRdb's version includes in-frame clones alone and lacks a portion of them. The table has some 89,000 clones, approximately 89% seen once. This record belongs to a study of control samples from healthy donors and cancer patients. The clonotype originates from a man aged 30-40 years in good health. The chain uses TRBV18 and TRBJ2-7; 15 bases are shared with TRBD2. Input material: blood. The CDR3 loop is CASSSMGLAGGRSYEQYF. In DNA form, the CDR3 reads TGTGCCAGCTCATCTATGGGACTAGCGGGGGGCCGTTCCTACGAGCAGTACTTC.